This entry describes one TCR beta chain. Its antigen remains unknown. The table came from immunoSEQ multiplex PCR; TCRdb's copy has only in-frame clones and leaves some out. Among 60,000 to 80,000 clones listed, about 80% were seen once. The sample comes from a study of radiation and T cells in renal cell carcinoma. General study results and limits: From baseline, blood top tumor clonotypes peaked at 2 weeks post-radiation.

Time point here: blood 2 weeks post-SBRT. Treatment reported: 15 Gy SBRT to primary tumor, nephrectomy 4 weeks later. This clonotype originated in a man in his sixties with renal cell carcinoma. The specimen comprised blood, sampled from a patient whose treatment included radiotherapy and nephrectomy.

The CDR3 reads CASRSPFVLNTEAFF. The CDR3, as DNA: TGTGCCAGCAGAAGCCCCTTTGTCTTGAACACTGAAGCTTTCTTT. The chain combines TRBV28 with TRBJ1-1, with unresolved D. CDR1 MDHEN and CDR2 SYDVKM come from the germline V gene. This CDR3 has 15 residues. V was shortened by 6 bases and J by 0 bases, with 14 bases between the two germline ends.